The 5 T cell receptor beta chains below come from one sample, sequenced in a study of T cell repertoires in cytomegalovirus infection. Using its own MiXCR run on the reads, TCRdb lists one record per CDR3 protein. The repertoire holds more than 250,000 distinct CDR3 sequences, about 13% seen once, with 7% to 9.5% in the top ten. The sequenced sample consisted of PBMCs. The receptors originated from a human donor in good health (CMV status not recorded). Some clones in this sample may be carry-over from other donors' samples.

This clonotype was recorded at least ten times. The V gene is TRBV11-3, the J gene TRBJ2-1; 7 bases map to TRBD1. The ends lost 5 bases at V and 4 bases at J; junction bases unmatched: 5. CDR3 length equals 14 residues. The germline V gene has CDR1 SGHNT and CDR2 YENEEA. The CDR3 sequence: CASSPETGYNEQFF. In nucleotides, the CDR3 is TGTGCCAGCAGCCCGGAGACAGGGTACAATGAGCAGTTCTTC. The full variable domain, in which reference TRBV11-3 and TRBJ2-1 provide the parts outside the CDR3, is EAGVVQSPRYKIIEKKQPVAFWCNPISGHNTLYWYLQNLGQGPELLIRYENEEAVDDSQLPKDRFSAERLKGVDSTLKIQPAELGDSAVYLCASSPETGYNEQFFGPGTRLTVL.

This clonotype was counted at least ten times. This sequence joins TRBV7-2 and TRBJ2-5; D ambiguous. Per the germline V gene, CDR1 is SGHTA and CDR2 is FQGNSA. The CDR3 totals 14 residues. Trimming took 2 bases from V and 5 from J, leaving 12 bases between them. The CDR3 DNA reads TGTGCCAGCAGCTTAATTGGCCCGCTGGAGACCCAGTACTTC. This translates into CASSLIGPLETQYF.

This clonotype showed up many times. This chain links TRBV11-3 with TRBJ2-2; 7 bases align to TRBD1. The CDR3 has 15 amino acids. The ends lost 4 bases at V and 1 base at J; junction bases unmatched: 3. In germline, CDR1 is SGHNT, CDR2 YENEEA. CDR3 loop: CASSSRTGNTGELFF. In nucleotides, the CDR3 is TGTGCCAGCAGCTCTCGGACAGGGAACACCGGGGAGCTGTTTTTT.

This clonotype was detected many times. CDR3 protein: CASSYAQGNTIYF. The CDR3 DNA follows: TGTGCCAGCAGCTACGCCCAGGGAAACACCATATATTTT. The chain combines TRBV11-2 with TRBJ1-3; D unresolved. The V and J ends lost 4 bases and 4 bases respectively, with 8 bases between them. This CDR3 comprises 13 residues. The germline V gene encodes CDR1 SGHAT and CDR2 FQNNGV.

V and J are TRBV29-1 and TRBJ2-4; 7 positions match TRBD2. The CDR3 has 13 amino acids. Germline CDR1 reads SQVTM; CDR2 reads ANQGSEA. V lost 4 bases, J lost 5 bases, and 5 bases stayed unmatched. In DNA, the CDR3 is TGCAGCGTTGGGGGCGGGAGCCAAAACATTCAGTACTTC. This translates into CSVGGGSQNIQYF.